This T cell receptor (beta chain) derives from a study of cytomegalovirus exposure and HLA in healthy donors (TCRdb year 2017). Notes on the research overall: An earlier analysis of more than 550 of the donors reported 276 Gb of sequence data and roughly 120 million unique TCR beta sequences obtained from approximately 180 million T cells. An early release covering around 630 HLA-typed donors comprised about 290 gigabases of sequencing data and around 85 million unique TCR sequences. Of the 398 genotyped donors, around 81% fell in the genetic ancestry cluster associated with self-reported Caucasian donors. The aim of the study was to test whether cataloging public T cell receptors could identify signatures of past pathogen exposure. The study used immunosequencing to profile the T cell repertoires of approximately 690 subjects and linked those repertoires to cytomegalovirus serostatus. In addition to the first cohort of 666 subjects, a separate validation cohort of 120 different subjects was used. The study combined high-throughput TCR immunosequencing, statistical association of individual TCRs with disease status, and machine learning to predict cytomegalovirus infection status. In a later analysis, previously published TCR beta repertoires from 550 to 750 donors were re-analyzed and high-resolution HLA genotyping was added so that TCR occurrence patterns could be studied. Rather than using new phenotypic data, the later analysis identified candidate immune exposures from TCR beta sequences and from how often those sequences occurred across donors. An earlier analysis of more than 450 of the donors used high-throughput TCR beta sequencing to judge whether each TCR beta V gene segment behaved as functional or pseudogenic. Donor age, sex, ethnicity and CMV serostatus were collected together with the repertoire data. In a later genetic analysis, genome-wide SNP genotypes for about three fifths of the 666 donors were used, and that subset was treated as a discovery cohort. All discovery cohort repertoires had been generated on a single sequencing platform. HLA typing included class I and class II loci at four-digit resolution. Typing coverage varied by locus: roughly 620-640 donors for A, B, C, DRB1 and DQB1; roughly 510 for DQA1; around 570 for DPA1; more than 450 for DPB1. Five DR-DQ haplotypes were treated as single units for association and clustering because of strong linkage in the cohort. Across approximately 400 genotyped donors of the cohort, an average of about 200,000 unique TCR beta nucleotide sequences per donor were sequenced, and approximately 17% of those sequences were non-productive. What the study reported, not specific to this receptor: According to the authors, the approach could potentially be generalized to other disease states and immunological phenotypes. Assigning TCR associations to individual alleles was difficult when HLA alleles, especially DR and DQ, strongly co-occurred. Broadly in line with IMGT annotations, most TCR beta V segments showed up in productive rearrangements about 90% or about 30% of the time in an earlier analysis of 587 of the donors. Because the 87-base-pair reads could not distinguish some IMGT-functional V segments, including TRBV6-2 and TRBV6-3, those segments were excluded. In vitro tests confirmed that a few of the cytomegalovirus-associated TCR beta chains recognize cytomegalovirus antigens. A later analysis found that TCR association rates varied across HLA loci, with DRB1 alleles showing the most associated TCRs and HLA-C alleles the fewest. A further reported finding was that TCR beta sequences accurately predicted the HLA-A and HLA-B alleles for most subjects in the first cohort. In a later analysis, most CMV-associated TCR beta chains were found to appear HLA-restricted, with HLA associations seemingly driven largely by CMV exposure. An association between a missense DCLRE1C variant and V-gene and J-gene trimming of TCR beta chains was found in a later genetic analysis and replicated in an independent cohort. CMV serostatus was the only immune exposure information available for the cohort. Because HLA typing was unavailable for some donors at each locus, only the typed subset was used in association tests. In a later genetic analysis, fewer N-insertions in productive TCRs were reported among donors in an Asian-associated ancestry cluster than the roughly 670-donor mean. In a later analysis, some 18,000 TCR beta sequences were associated with specific HLA alleles at a false discovery rate of 0.05. The classifier was reported to diagnose cytomegalovirus status with high specificity and sensitivity in both the original and validation cohorts. Roughly uniform sequencing depth across donors was assumed in presence/absence analyses, although this assumption may not hold. In a later analysis, several top co-occurrence clusters were reported to appear linked to parvovirus B19, influenza, CMV and Epstein-Barr virus. A cluster of highly shared sequence variants was judged likely to be a technical artifact of the sequencing pipeline. In the study, around 150 TCR beta chains were listed as associated with cytomegalovirus. A later analysis found that HLA-associated TCR beta chains were more clonally expanded and had lower generation probabilities than equally common non-associated chains. Because counts were too low, some 16 rarely observed V segments, including chromosome 9 orphons, were excluded from the earlier analysis of some 540 of the donors. In this cohort, only TCR beta chains were sequenced, and detectable features were limited by the absence of alpha or paired-chain data. Most TCR sequences were seen in very few donors, while some public TCRs were found in many individuals. Correlated functional status among segregating V segments might be attributable to linkage disequilibrium, but an unknown experimental factor could not be ruled out.

The cohort was made up of about 670 healthy bone marrow donors. At the time of sampling, all cohort members were nominally healthy, though unrecorded immune exposures were likely present. The donor was CMV seronegative and belonged to the group of over 300 seronegative cohort members. Every donor gave a peripheral blood sample, and the peripheral blood mononuclear cells from that sample were used for TCR beta sequencing. Genomic DNA was extracted from the blood cell samples with the Qiagen DNeasy Blood Extraction Kit. The library was made by the immunoSEQ multiplex PCR assay. The multiplex PCR relied on a mix of 60 forward primers for TCR Vbeta segments and 13 reverse primers for TCR Jbeta segments. The CDR3 region of rearranged TCR beta genes was amplified from genomic DNA with a multiplex PCR assay. Amplified TCR beta libraries were sequenced as 87-base-pair reads on the Illumina HiSeq System. The authors' pipeline ran thus. In a later analysis, tens of millions of unique TCR beta chains were counted across the 500 to 700 repertoires, and approximately 9.9 million of these chains were shared by at least two donors. Raw reads were error-corrected and collapsed into unique sequences by a nearest-neighbor algorithm in which closely related sequences were merged to remove PCR and sequencing errors. Alignment of CDR3 sequences to IMGT reference sequences was used to assign V, D and J gene segments. For a sequence to be retained, a match of at least six nucleotides to both a V gene segment and a J gene segment was required. Rearrangements were classified as productive when the CDR3 lacked stop codons and remained in frame with V and J, and all other rearrangements were classified as non-productive. Following IMGT convention, CDR3 was defined as the stretch from the second conserved V-encoded cysteine up to the conserved J-encoded phenylalanine. Sequences without an unambiguous match to a single V gene segment were excluded from the earlier analysis of several hundred of the donors. In an earlier analysis of 450 to 700 of the donors, V segments were called functional above 56.7% productive rearrangements and were called segregating when the between-donor standard deviation exceeded 5%. A statistical classification framework was built to diagnose cytomegalovirus status from the catalog of TCR beta chain sequences. In a later analysis, V and J genes were assigned by comparing TCR nucleotide sequences against IMGT/GENE-DB human TR gene sequences. The TCRdist pipeline was used in a later analysis to assign CDR3 sequences and most-parsimonious VDJ recombination scenarios. In a later analysis, each TCR beta chain was defined by its CDR3 amino acid sequence together with its V-gene family, and reads without a unique V-gene family were excluded. To address suspected cross-contamination and a sequencing artifact, a later analysis removed a few hundred highly shared, low-generation-probability nucleotide sequences. For each public chain, a later analysis derived a clonal expansion index from normalized ranks of inferred template counts within each repertoire. A later analysis computed generation probabilities with a VDJ recombination model fitted to out-of-frame rearrangements, and checked the results against IGoR. In a later analysis, TCR-TCR, TCR-HLA and TCR-CMV co-occurrence was scored with hypergeometric tests, and a repertoire-size bias correction was applied to TCR pairs. To estimate false discovery rates, a later analysis permuted the HLA or CMV assignments 20 times. A later analysis grouped co-occurring TCRs with DBSCAN, adding TCRdist sequence similarity when clustering within HLA-allele-positive subsets. Co-occurrence clustering excluded repertoires with fewer than 30,000 or more than 120,000 public chains, plus five with anomalous nucleotide sharing. TCRdb retrieved this table from immuneACCESS and kept in-frame rearrangements only. Not all clones are present; in checked studies, unresolved V genes account for under half, and no reason is known for the remainder. For V, J and clone size, that table is used; D and trimming come from the DNA. The sample table lists 130,000 to 150,000 clones, 78% of them with a count of one. The biggest ten clones account for 2.5% to 3.5% of the sample.

The germline V gene (reference sequence) gives CDR1 as PRHDT and CDR2 as FYEKMQ. The CDR3 goes from the cysteine to the phenylalanine over 14 residues. Here the CDR3 DNA is all that survives: 42 bases in frame from base 1. The junction shows trimming of 8 bases on V and 3 bases on J, plus 13 bases between the germline ends. As to this clone: The clone's antigen remains unknown. Base qualities are not recorded, but no much larger clone differs from it by a single base.

The sequence joins TRBV13 to TRBJ2-2, with a tentative D gene TRBD2 over 6 matching bases. Sequenced input: PBMCs. This sequence was found in a male donor in good health and CMV-seronegative. The CDR3 protein: CASHIGTYTGELFF. The DNA is TGTGCCAGCCACATAGGGACTTACACCGGGGAGCTGTTTTTT.